These 23 T cell receptor beta chains share one sample of origin, sequenced in a study of CD8 T cells in ankylosing spondylitis. TCRdb recomputed calls from the 5' RACE reads with MiXCR, one row per CDR3 protein. The table shows approximately 92,000 distinct CDR3 sequences, with 8.8% occurring only once. The material sequenced was blood, either unsorted or a sorted T cell fraction (not recorded which). The receptors come from a male donor with ankylosing spondylitis or in good health (not recorded which).

The chain couples TRBV18 to TRBJ2-7; maybe TRBD1 (5 bases). Trimming took 4 bases from V and 2 from J, leaving 12 bases between them. CDR3 length equals 14 residues. Germline-derived CDR1 and CDR2 are KGHSH and LQKENI. CDR3 amino acids: CASSHDSIAYEQYF. The CDR3 coding sequence is TGTGCCAGCTCACACGACAGCATTGCCTACGAGCAGTACTTC.

A note on this clonotype: A read error may explain this, as a much larger clone is one base away. The V gene is TRBV19, the J gene TRBJ1-2; possibly TRBD1 for D (5 bases). CDR3 length: 15 residues. Germline V lookup: CDR1 LNHDA, CDR2 SQIVND (reference sequence). Trimming shortened V by 3 bases and J by 7 bases, and 18 bases separated the two germline ends. CDR3 sequence (DNA): TGTGCCAGTAGTATCCCCCAGGACATGATAAGTGGCTACACCTTC. It yields the protein CASSIPQDMISGYTF.

This clonotype was recorded many times. The V call is TRBV5-1, the J call TRBJ2-4; the match to TRBD1 covers 7 bases. Per the germline V gene, CDR1 is SGHRS and CDR2 is YFSETQ. V lost 1 base and J lost 1; bases outside the gene matches: 8. The CDR3 has 17 residues. CDR3 region: CASSLSQGSDAKNIQYF. The CDR3 DNA is TGCGCCAGCAGCTTGTCACAGGGGAGTGACGCCAAAAACATTCAGTACTTC.

This clonotype was counted a few times. The rearrangement uses TRBV29-1 and TRBJ2-5, with 7 bases identical to TRBD1. V gave up 7 bases and J gave up 1 base; unmatched junction bases: 6. The CDR3 sequence is 13 residues long. Germline V gene lookup returns CDR1 SQVTM and CDR2 ANQGSEA. CDR3 residues: CSAHTGAQETQYF. CDR3 DNA sequence: TGCAGCGCACATACAGGGGCCCAAGAGACCCAGTACTTC.

There are many counts of this clonotype. The chain uses TRBV20-1 and TRBJ1-6; tentative D call: TRBD1 (5 bases). CDR3 length: 15 residues. V lost 5 bases to trimming and J lost 7 bases, with 18 bases between them. CDR1 is DFQATT and CDR2 is SNEGSKA in the germline V gene (reference sequence). For the CDR3, the DNA is TGCAGTGCTGGTTTTCTGGGGGTAGAAAATTCACCCCTCCACTTT. Translated: CSAGFLGVENSPLHF.

With regard to this clonotype: A much more abundant neighbour one base away suggests this may be a read error. The gene calls are TRBV5-1 and TRBJ2-3; D is unclear. Germline V gene sequence: CDR1 SGHRS, CDR2 YFSETQ. The ends were cut back, 1 base at V and 3 bases at J, with 9 bases in the middle. This CDR3 has 14 amino acids. CDR3 in DNA: TGCGCCAGCAGCTTGTGTGCAGAAACAGATACGCAGTATTTT. It is translated as CASSLCAETDTQYF.

At least ten counts were recorded for this clonotype. The chain uses TRBV6-2 or TRBV6-3 and TRBJ2-7; 8 nucleotides match TRBD1. Germline CDR1 is MNHEY and CDR2 is SVGEGT. The CDR3 loop spans 17 amino acids. With 2 bases clipped from V and 3 bases from J, the junction kept 12 bases outside the gene matches. The CDR3 sequence is CASSYGGGQGNFYEQYF. Here the CDR3 DNA reads TGTGCCAGCAGTTACGGGGGTGGACAGGGAAATTTCTACGAGCAGTACTTC.

This clonotype was picked up many times. CDR3 DNA sequence: TGCGCCAGCAGCCCCGGAACAACAGTGAACACTGAAGCTTTCTTT. Amino acids: CASSPGTTVNTEAFF. V and J are TRBV5-1 and TRBJ1-1; D not certain. V was trimmed by 4 bases and J by 0 bases, leaving 13 bases between them. The CDR3 totals 15 residues. Germline V lookup: CDR1 SGHRS, CDR2 YFSETQ.

This clonotype was detected ten times or more. The J gene is TRBJ2-5, the V gene TRBV12-3 or TRBV12-4, with TRBD1 matching 9 bases. V lost 6 bases to trimming and J lost 5 bases; unmatched junction nucleotides: 10. The CDR3 length is 15 residues. CDR3 protein: CASRATGGAMETQYF. DNA of the CDR3: TGTGCCAGCAGGGCCACAGGGGGCGCAATGGAGACCCAGTACTTC.

In this sample, this clonotype turned up many times. The CDR3 protein is CASSHTSYEQYF. CDR3 in DNA: TGTGCCAGCAGCCATACATCCTACGAGCAGTACTTC. The J gene is TRBJ2-7, the V gene TRBV3-1; no clear D gene. V was cut by 3 bases and J by 1 base, with 4 bases left in between. This CDR3 spans 12 amino acids. Germline CDR1 reads LGHDT; CDR2 reads YNNKEL (reference sequence).

This clonotype has at least ten counts. V gene TRBV3-1 combines with J gene TRBJ2-7; D is perhaps TRBD1 (7 bases). CDR1 is LGHDT, CDR2 YNNKEL, per germline (reference sequence). The CDR3 extends over 13 amino acids. V was pared by 0 bases and J by 5 bases, with 8 bases between. This chain's CDR3 is CASSQDRGDEQYF. CDR3 nucleotides: TGTGCCAGCAGCCAAGACAGGGGGGACGAGCAGTACTTC.

This clonotype was counted at least ten times. The rearrangement uses TRBV10-3 and TRBJ2-7; D remains unclear. Germline CDR1 is ENHRY and CDR2 is SYGVKD. V lost 0 bases and J lost 5, with 8 bases in between. The CDR3 sequence is 13 residues long. CDR3 sequence: CAISESGSHEQYF. The CDR3 nucleotides read TGTGCCATCAGTGAGTCTGGTTCCCACGAGCAGTACTTC.

This clonotype was recorded many times. This chain connects TRBV12-3 or TRBV12-4 to TRBJ2-3; D is perhaps TRBD1 (6 bases). Trimming stripped 7 bases from V and 4 bases from J, with 12 bases between. This CDR3 spans 13 amino acids. CDR3 bases: TGTGCCAGCAACCGAAGACAGGCAGATACGCAGTATTTT. Translating it yields CASNRRQADTQYF.

The sample holds many counts of this clonotype. CDR3 residues: CASGQYQETQYF. The CDR3 DNA sequence: TGTGCCAGCGGACAGTACCAAGAGACCCAGTACTTC. The chain carries TRBV27 and TRBJ2-5, with a possible D match to TRBD1 (6 bases). Germline V gives CDR1 MNHEY, CDR2 SMNVEV (reference sequence). The CDR3 runs to 12 residues. Between the trimmed V and J ends, which lost 8 bases and 0 bases, there was a span of 7 bases.

The sample holds many counts of this clonotype. The genes are TRBV12-3 or TRBV12-4 and TRBJ2-5; tentatively, D is TRBD1 or TRBD2 (5 bases each). Trimming stripped 0 bases from V and 1 base from J, with 21 bases between. The CDR3 is made up of 19 amino acids. The CDR3 bases are TGTGCCAGCAGTTTAGCGGTAGGGGACGGGGCCCTTCTCCAAGAGACCCAGTACTTC. Residues: CASSLAVGDGALLQETQYF.

This clonotype was counted many times. A junction boundary mismatches the germline segment, possibly from a read error. This rearrangement joins TRBV7-7 to TRBJ2-5; tentative D call: TRBD1 (6 bases). CDR1 is SSHAT and CDR2 is FNYEAQ in the germline V gene (reference sequence). There are 14 residues in the CDR3. The CDR3 here is CASSPGHHQETQYF. The DNA of the CDR3 is TGTGCTAGCAGCCCGGGACACCACCAAGAGACCCAGTACTTC.

Concerning this clonotype: Since a much larger clone is just one base distant, this may be a read error. The CDR3 DNA reads as TGCAGTGCTAGAGATCAGACAGCGAGCAATCAGCCCCAGCATTTT. It codes for CSARDQTASNQPQHF. The chain uses TRBV20-1 and TRBJ1-5; D is perhaps TRBD1 (5 bases). The CDR3 length is 15 residues. The germline V gene has CDR1 DFQATT and CDR2 SNEGSKA (reference sequence). V was shortened by 0 bases and J by 1 base, with 10 bases between the two germline ends.

The chain couples TRBV5-1 to TRBJ1-1, with a possible D match to TRBD1 (5 bases). Germline CDR1 and CDR2: SGHRS and YFSETQ. CDR3 size: 15 residues. V lost 2 bases and J lost 1, with 12 bases in between. In DNA, the CDR3 is TGCGCCAGCAGCTTTATATCCGGGGCGAACACTGAAGCTTTCTTT. Translation: CASSFISGANTEAFF.

At least ten counts were recorded for this clonotype. The chain joins TRBV28 to TRBJ2-3; the match to TRBD1 covers 10 bases. V trimming: 3 bases; J trimming: 6 bases; junction bases outside the gene matches: 6. Per germline, CDR1 MDHEN and CDR2 SYDVKM. The CDR3 consists of 15 residues. The CDR3 loop is CASSFVGQGMDTQYF. The CDR3 DNA is TGTGCCAGCAGTTTTGTGGGACAGGGGATGGATACGCAGTATTTT.

This clonotype occurred many times. This CDR3 reads CASSGFGEQYF. For the CDR3, the DNA is TGTGCCAGCAGTGGTTTTGGCGAGCAGTACTTC. This chain connects TRBV7-2 to TRBJ2-7, with D unclear. The ends were cut back, 6 bases at V and 6 bases at J, with 9 bases in the middle. The CDR3 extends over 11 amino acids. The germline gives CDR1 SGHTA, CDR2 FQGNSA.

This clonotype was observed at least ten times. V is TRBV3-1 and J is TRBJ2-3, with TRBD2 matching 9 bases. Germline V gene sequence: CDR1 LGHDT, CDR2 YNNKEL (reference sequence). The trim removed 4 bases at V and 2 bases at J, leaving 4 bases unmatched. The CDR3 length is 15 residues. Here the CDR3 reads CASSPSGVITDTQYF. CDR3 nucleotide sequence: TGTGCCAGCAGCCCTAGCGGGGTTATCACAGATACGCAGTATTTT.

V is TRBV28 and J is TRBJ1-3; no definite D call. This CDR3 has 11 amino acids. Germline CDR1 MDHEN, CDR2 SYDVKM. V was pared by 7 bases and J by 8 bases, with 9 bases between. This chain's CDR3 is CASIRDYTIYF. The CDR3 DNA reads TGTGCCAGCATCCGGGATTACACCATATATTTT.

The table lists this clonotype with a few counts. The chain couples TRBV4-1 to TRBJ2-7, with TRBD2 identical over 9 bases. CDR3 length: 14 amino acids. The J segment lost 3 bases and the V segment lost 1 base, leaving 1 base of the junction unmatched. CDR1 is MGHRA and CDR2 is YSYEKL in the germline V gene. CDR3 coding DNA: TGCGCCAGCAGCCAAGTAGCGGGGGACTACGAGCAGTACTTC. It codes for CASSQVAGDYEQYF.